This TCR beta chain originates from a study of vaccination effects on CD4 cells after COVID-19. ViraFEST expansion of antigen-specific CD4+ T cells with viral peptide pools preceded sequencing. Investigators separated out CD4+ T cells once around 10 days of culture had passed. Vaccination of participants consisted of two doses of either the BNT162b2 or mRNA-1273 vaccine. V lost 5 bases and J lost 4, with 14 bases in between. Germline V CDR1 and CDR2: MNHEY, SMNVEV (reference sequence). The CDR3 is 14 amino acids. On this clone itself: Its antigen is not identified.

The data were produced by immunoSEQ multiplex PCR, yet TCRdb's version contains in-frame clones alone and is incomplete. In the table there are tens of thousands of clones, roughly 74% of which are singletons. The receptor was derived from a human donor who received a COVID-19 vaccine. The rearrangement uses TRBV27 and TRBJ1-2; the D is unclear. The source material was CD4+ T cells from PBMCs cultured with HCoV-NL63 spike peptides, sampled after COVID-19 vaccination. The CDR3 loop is CASSQIGGSYGYTF. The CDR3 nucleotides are TGTGCCAGCAGTCAGATCGGAGGTAGCTATGGCTACACCTTC.